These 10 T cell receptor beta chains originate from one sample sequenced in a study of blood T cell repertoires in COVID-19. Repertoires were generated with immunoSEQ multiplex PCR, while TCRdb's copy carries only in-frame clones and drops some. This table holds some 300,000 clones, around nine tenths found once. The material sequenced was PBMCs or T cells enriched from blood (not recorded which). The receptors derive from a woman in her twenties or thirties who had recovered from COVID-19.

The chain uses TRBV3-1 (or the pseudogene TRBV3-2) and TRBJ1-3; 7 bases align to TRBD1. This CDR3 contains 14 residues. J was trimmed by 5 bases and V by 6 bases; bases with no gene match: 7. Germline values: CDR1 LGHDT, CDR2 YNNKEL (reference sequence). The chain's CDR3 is CASSLGGARNTIYF. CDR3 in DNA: TGTGCCAGCAGTTTAGGGGGCGCGAGAAACACCATATATTTT.

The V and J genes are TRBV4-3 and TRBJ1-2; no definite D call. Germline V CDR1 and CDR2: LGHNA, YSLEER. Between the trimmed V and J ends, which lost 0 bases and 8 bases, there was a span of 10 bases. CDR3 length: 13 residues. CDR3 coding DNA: TGCGCCAGCAGCCAAGATGGGTGGGCGGGCTACACCTTC. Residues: CASSQDGWAGYTF.

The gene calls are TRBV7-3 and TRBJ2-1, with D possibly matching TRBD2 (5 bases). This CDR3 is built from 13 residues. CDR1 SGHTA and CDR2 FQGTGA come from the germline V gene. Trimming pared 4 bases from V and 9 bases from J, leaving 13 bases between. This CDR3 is CASSSLAWGEQFF. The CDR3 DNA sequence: TGTGCCAGCAGCTCTCTAGCCTGGGGTGAGCAGTTCTTC.

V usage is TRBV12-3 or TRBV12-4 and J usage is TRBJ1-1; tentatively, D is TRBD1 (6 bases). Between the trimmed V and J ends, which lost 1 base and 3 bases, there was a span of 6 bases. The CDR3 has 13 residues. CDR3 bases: TGTGCCAGCAGTTTAGGACAGGACACTGAAGCTTTCTTT. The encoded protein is CASSLGQDTEAFF.

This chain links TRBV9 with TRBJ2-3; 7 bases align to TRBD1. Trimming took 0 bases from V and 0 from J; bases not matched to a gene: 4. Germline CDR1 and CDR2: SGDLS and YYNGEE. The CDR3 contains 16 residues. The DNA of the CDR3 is TGTGCCAGCAGCGTAGAGACAGGGAGCAGCACAGATACGCAGTATTTT. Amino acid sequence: CASSVETGSSTDTQYF. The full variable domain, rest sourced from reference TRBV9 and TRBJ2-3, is DSGVTQTPKHLITATGQRVTLRCSPRSGDLSVYWYQQSLDQGLQFLIQYYNGEERAKGNILERFSAQQFPDLHSELNLSSLELGDSALYFCASSVETGSSTDTQYFGPGTRLTVL.

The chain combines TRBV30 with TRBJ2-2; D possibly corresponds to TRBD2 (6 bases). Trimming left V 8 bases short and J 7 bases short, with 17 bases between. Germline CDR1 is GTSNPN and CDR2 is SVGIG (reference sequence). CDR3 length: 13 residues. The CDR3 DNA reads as TGTGCCCGGTCTCGGAGGGCCGGCGGGGAGCTGTTTTTT. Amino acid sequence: CARSRRAGGELFF.

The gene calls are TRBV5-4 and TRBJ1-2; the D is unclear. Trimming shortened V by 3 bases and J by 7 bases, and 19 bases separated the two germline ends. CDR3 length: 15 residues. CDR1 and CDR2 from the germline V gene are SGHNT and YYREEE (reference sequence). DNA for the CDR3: TGTGCCAGCAGCTATGGAGGCGACCGACCTGGTGGCTACACCTTC. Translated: CASSYGGDRPGGYTF.

The DNA for the CDR3 is TGTGCCAGCAGTTTATTGGCAGGGGTTTATGGGGCCAACGTCCTGACTTTC. It encodes CASSLLAGVYGANVLTF. This chain links TRBV27 with TRBJ2-6; maybe TRBD1 (6 bases). Germline assignment: CDR1 MNHEY and CDR2 SMNVEV (reference sequence). The CDR3 extends over 17 amino acids. Trimming removed 1 base at V and 3 bases at J, with 13 bases between.

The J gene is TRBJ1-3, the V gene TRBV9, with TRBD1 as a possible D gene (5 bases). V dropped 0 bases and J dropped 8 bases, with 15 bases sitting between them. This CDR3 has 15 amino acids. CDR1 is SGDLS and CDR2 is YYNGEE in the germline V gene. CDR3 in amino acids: CASSVGGVFGDTIYF. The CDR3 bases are TGTGCCAGCAGCGTAGGGGGGGTCTTTGGGGACACCATATATTTT.

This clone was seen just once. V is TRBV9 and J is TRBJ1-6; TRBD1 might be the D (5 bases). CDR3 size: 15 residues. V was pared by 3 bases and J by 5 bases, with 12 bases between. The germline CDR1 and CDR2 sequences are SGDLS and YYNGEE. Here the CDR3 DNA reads TGTGCCAGCAGCGAGTCCAGGGCCAATAATTCACCCCTCCACTTT. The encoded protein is CASSESRANNSPLHF.